This TCR beta chain appears in the sequencing data of a study of a mutant IDH1 vaccine in newly diagnosed glioma. J was trimmed by 3 bases and V by 1 base; bases with no gene match: 4. There are 16 residues in the CDR3. Germline V lookup: CDR1 MGHRA, CDR2 YSYEKL. Of note for this clone: The antigen remains unidentified.

Time point of the sample: week 5, during vaccination. Vaccination comprised doses that each held 300 ug of mutant IDH1 20-mer peptide, plus topical imiquimod. Measured with immunoSEQ multiplex PCR; TCRdb has only the in-frame clones, and not every one. The profile shows tens of thousands of clones, just under 80% of them singletons. This specimen was PBMCs, taken from a glioma patient whose treatment included an IDH1 peptide vaccine. J is TRBJ2-7 and V is TRBV4-1; 12 positions agree with TRBD2. This TCR was recovered from a man between 50 and 59 years old with glioma. In DNA, the CDR3 is TGCGCCAGCAGCCAAGCCGGACTAGCGGGGCGCTACGAGCAGTACTTC. Its translation: CASSQAGLAGRYEQYF.